This T cell receptor (beta chain) was documented in a study of regulatory T cells in long-lasting Graves disease. Assembly of TCR beta libraries relied on iRepertoire HTBI primers together with Arm-PCR of CDR3 regions. Original processing methods: Samples jointly harbored about 65 TRBV and more than eleven TRBJ segments. TCRdb fed the multiplex PCR reads into MiXCR, producing one record per CDR3 protein. The V and J calls and clone size are TCRdb's, not the authors'. The sample contains some 600,000 distinct CDR3 sequences, about 16% of which appear only once. The CDR3 consists of 15 residues. Deletions cut 2 bases from V and 4 bases from J, with 15 bases between. The germline CDR1 and CDR2 sequences are SGHRS and YFSETQ. As for time point: newly diagnosed GD, antithyroid drugs for less than 3 months. Following extraction of RNA from PBMCs, that RNA was used to make the TCR library. Around 10 milliliters of peripheral blood were drawn into EDTA tubes.

These data also formed part of another study, on T cells in Graves' hyperthyroidism and ophthalmopathy. That study reports: Researchers ran a first-round RT-PCR on the TCR CDR3 using the HTBI primer set.

This clonotype originated in a man aged 18 to 29 with Graves disease. The input for sequencing was peripheral blood mononuclear cells (PBMCs), taken at new diagnosis, from a patient treated with antithyroid drugs. The J gene is TRBJ1-1, the V gene TRBV5-1, with no clear D. DNA of the CDR3: TGCGCCAGCAGCTTACAAGGTCCCGGTACCACTGAAGCTTTCTTT. It codes for CASSLQGPGTTEAFF.